The rows below give T cell receptor beta chains drawn from one sample of a study of cytomegalovirus exposure and HLA in healthy donors. Sequencing was performed with immunoSEQ multiplex PCR; in TCRdb, only in-frame clones are kept and a portion is missing. The table records roughly 200,000 clones, around 89% of them present only once. The sample consisted of PBMCs. The origin of the receptors is a woman under 30 in good health and CMV-seronegative. CDR3s include the opening cysteine and the closing phenylalanine or tryptophan. D genes are given only for firm matches. The size of a clone is reported for some rows only, either as once, few or many, or as a class for expanded clones.

NA	TRBV7-9	TRBJ1-2	NA	CSSSFRGGMRSRLYGYTF	TGTTCCAGCAGCTTTAGGGGGGGTATGCGGAGCCGATTATATGGCTACACCTTC
NA	TRBV4-1	TRBJ1-3	NA	CASSHQTGHFSGNTIYF	TGCGCCAGCAGCCACCAGACAGGACACTTCTCTGGAAACACCATATATTTT
NA	TRBV7-2	TRBJ2-5	NA	CASSQDSSQETQYF	TGTGCCAGCAGCCAGGACTCTTCTCAAGAGACCCAGTACTTC
TRBD2	TRBV5-1	TRBJ2-3	NA	CASSPRTSVRDTQYF	TGCGCCAGCAGCCCAAGGACTAGCGTTCGGGATACGCAGTATTTT
TRBD2	TRBV4-1	TRBJ2-2	NA	CASSPIPSGTGELFF	TGCGCCAGCAGCCCAATCCCTAGCGGCACCGGGGAGCTGTTTTTT
NA	TRBV7-9	TRBJ2-2	NA	CASSFQGSNTGELFF	TGTGCCAGCAGCTTCCAGGGATCGAACACCGGGGAGCTGTTTTTT
TRBD2	TRBV11-2	TRBJ2-2	NA	CASSLVGSGGSGLGELFF	TGTGCCAGCAGCTTAGTCGGTAGCGGGGGCTCCGGATTAGGGGAGCTGTTTTTT
TRBD1	TRBV18	TRBJ2-7	few	CASSLRTGDLREQYF	TGTGCCAGCTCACTCAGGACAGGGGACCTCCGCGAGCAGTACTTC
TRBD2	TRBV10-2	TRBJ2-7	few	CASSERLAGGPSSYEQYF	TGCGCCAGCAGTGAGAGGCTAGCGGGAGGGCCGAGTTCCTACGAGCAGTACTTC
TRBD1	TRBV5-1	TRBJ2-3	NA	CASSLVPTGGGTDTQYF	TGCGCCAGCAGCTTGGTTCCCACAGGGGGCGGCACAGATACGCAGTATTTT
TRBD2	TRBV7-6	TRBJ2-5	NA	CASSLGVGLKVGETQYF	TGTGCCAGCAGCTTAGGAGTGGGACTAAAAGTTGGAGAGACCCAGTACTTC
NA	TRBV15	TRBJ2-3	NA	CATSRVGWTAWGATDTQYF	TGTGCCACCAGCAGAGTCGGATGGACAGCGTGGGGTGCTACAGATACGCAGTATTTT
TRBD2	TRBV6-5	TRBJ2-1	NA	CASSYETSGTTEQFF	TGTGCCAGCAGTTACGAGACTAGCGGGACCACTGAGCAGTTCTTC
TRBD1	TRBV5-3	TRBJ2-3	NA	CARSLRPGGSDTQYF	TGTGCCAGAAGCTTGCGTCCAGGGGGCTCAGATACGCAGTATTTT
TRBD2	TRBV7-6	TRBJ2-1	NA	CASSPSLTSGGAEEQFF	TGTGCCAGCAGCCCGAGCCTAACTAGCGGGGGGGCAGAGGAGCAGTTCTTC
TRBD1	TRBV19	TRBJ1-4	NA	CASSISGTGREKLFF	TGTGCCAGTAGTATCTCCGGGACAGGGCGTGAAAAACTGTTTTTT
NA	TRBV4-2	TRBJ2-3	NA	CASSQDLSEWTDTQYF	TGTGCCAGCAGCCAAGACCTTAGCGAGTGGACAGATACGCAGTATTTT
TRBD2	TRBV11-2	TRBJ2-7	NA	CASSLGASGSFYEQYF	TGTGCCAGCAGCTTAGGGGCTAGCGGGAGCTTCTACGAGCAGTACTTC
TRBD2	TRBV4-3	TRBJ2-1	few	CASSQEGASGTEQFF	TGCGCCAGCAGCCAAGAGGGGGCTAGCGGGACTGAGCAGTTCTTC
NA	TRBV5-1	TRBJ1-6	NA	CASSLVRGYNSPLHF	TGCGCCAGCAGCTTGGTTAGGGGGTATAATTCACCCCTCCACTTT
NA	TRBV19	TRBJ2-2	NA	CASSISQLNTGELFF	TGTGCCAGTAGTATATCCCAGTTGAACACCGGGGAGCTGTTTTTT
TRBD2	TRBV6-4	TRBJ2-1	NA	CASRERGGNHEQFF	TGTGCCAGCAGGGAGCGGGGGGGCAATCATGAGCAGTTCTTC
TRBD2	TRBV6-1	TRBJ2-1	NA	CASSARTSSNNEQFF	TGTGCCAGCAGTGCAAGGACTAGCAGCAACAATGAGCAGTTCTTC
TRBD1	TRBV5-1	TRBJ1-2	NA	CASSLVGTDYGYTF	TGCGCCAGCAGCTTGGTCGGGACAGACTATGGCTACACCTTC
NA	TRBV27	TRBJ1-5	NA	CASSFGGGHQPQHF	TGTGCCAGCAGTTTTGGCGGGGGCCATCAGCCCCAGCATTTT
TRBD2	TRBV6-6	TRBJ2-3	NA	CASSYGGGGTDTQYF	TGTGCCAGCAGTTACGGCGGGGGGGGGACAGATACGCAGTATTTT
TRBD1	TRBV6-5	TRBJ2-3	NA	CASSYDRGTDTQYF	TGTGCCAGCAGTTATGACAGGGGCACAGATACGCAGTATTTT
TRBD1	TRBV19	TRBJ2-2	NA	CASSIWRTGEAGELFF	TGTGCCAGTAGTATATGGAGGACAGGGGAGGCCGGGGAGCTGTTTTTT
NA	TRBV28	TRBJ1-2	NA	CASSLSRGGYTF	TGTGCCAGCAGCCTCAGTCGGGGTGGCTACACCTTC
NA	TRBV10-2	TRBJ2-7	NA	CASSESGGTVAYEQYF	TGCGCCAGCAGTGAGTCCGGCGGGACAGTTGCCTACGAGCAGTACTTC
TRBD1	TRBV6-1	TRBJ1-2	NA	CASSSHRGDNGYTF	TGTGCCAGCAGTTCCCACAGGGGGGATAATGGCTACACCTTC
NA	TRBV18	TRBJ1-3	once	CASSPPVGARSGNTIYF	TGTGCCAGCTCACCGCCCGTGGGGGCCCGCTCTGGAAACACCATATATTTT
NA	TRBV5-4	TRBJ2-7	few	CASSLGAEQYF	TGTGCCAGCAGCTTAGGGGCGGAGCAGTACTTC
TRBD1	TRBV15	TRBJ1-1	NA	CATSFRDSGTEAFF	TGTGCCACCAGCTTCCGGGACAGTGGCACTGAAGCTTTCTTT
TRBD2	TRBV5-1	TRBJ2-5	NA	CASSLAGRGGETQYF	TGCGCCAGCAGCTTGGCAGGGCGGGGGGGAGAGACCCAGTACTTC
NA	TRBV15	TRBJ1-4	NA	CATSRDRGKEKLFF	TGTGCCACCAGCAGAGACAGAGGGAAGGAAAAACTGTTTTTT
TRBD2	TRBV7-9	TRBJ2-1	NA	CASTTGLAGYNEQFF	TGTGCCAGCACCACGGGACTAGCGGGGTACAATGAGCAGTTCTTC
TRBD2	TRBV4-1	TRBJ2-7	NA	CASSHPTSGYEQYF	TGCGCCAGCAGCCACCCGACTAGCGGATACGAGCAGTACTTC
NA	TRBV7-8	TRBJ2-7	NA	CASSQTNHQGYEQYF	TGTGCCAGCAGCCAAACTAACCATCAGGGCTACGAGCAGTACTTC
NA	TRBV18	TRBJ2-1	few	CASSPNWSSYNEQFF	TGTGCCAGCTCACCGAATTGGAGCTCCTACAATGAGCAGTTCTTC
NA	TRBV6-1	TRBJ2-1	once	CASSEVMTGWDEQFF	TGTGCCAGCAGTGAAGTGATGACGGGATGGGATGAGCAGTTCTTC
TRBD1	TRBV2	TRBJ1-1	NA	CASGGQGETEAFF	TGTGCCAGCGGGGGACAGGGTGAGACTGAAGCTTTCTTT
NA	TRBV5-5	TRBJ1-1	NA	CASRRQLMNTEAFF	TGTGCCAGCAGGCGGCAGCTCATGAACACTGAAGCTTTCTTT
NA	TRBV6-1	TRBJ2-7	many	CASGGWGEIEQYF	TGTGCCAGCGGTGGGTGGGGAGAGATCGAGCAGTACTTC
NA	TRBV2	TRBJ1-3	NA	CASSAQPPGAGNTIYF	TGTGCCAGCAGTGCGCAGCCCCCGGGAGCTGGAAACACCATATATTTT
TRBD2	TRBV9	TRBJ2-1	few	CASSVGAGGLGDEQFF	TGTGCCAGCAGCGTAGGAGCGGGGGGCCTCGGCGATGAGCAGTTCTTC
NA	TRBV7-9	TRBJ1-2	NA	CASSSPRGGAGGYTF	TGTGCCAGCAGCTCGCCCCGGGGAGGGGCAGGTGGCTACACCTTC
TRBD1	TRBV19	TRBJ1-1	NA	CASSITIGQGASFF	TGTGCCAGTAGTATCACTATCGGACAGGGGGCATCTTTCTTT
NA	TRBV27	TRBJ2-1	few	CASSLEHYNEQFF	TGTGCCAGCAGTTTAGAACACTACAATGAGCAGTTCTTC
TRBD2	TRBV7-7	TRBJ2-1	NA	CASSLGLAGGPYNEQFF	TGTGCCAGCAGCCTTGGACTAGCGGGGGGACCATACAATGAGCAGTTCTTC
NA	TRBV7-9	TRBJ1-1	NA	CASSLGSNTEAFF	TGTGCCAGCAGCTTAGGGAGTAACACTGAAGCTTTCTTT
NA	TRBV7-2	TRBJ2-3	NA	CASSPPSSHTQYF	TGTGCCAGCAGCCCCCCTAGCAGCCATACGCAGTATTTT
NA	TRBV6-5	TRBJ2-1	NA	CASSVGQLSDEQFF	TGTGCCAGCAGTGTCGGACAGTTGAGTGATGAGCAGTTCTTC
NA	TRBV4-2	TRBJ2-3	NA	CASSQEWGGESDTQYF	TGTGCCAGCAGCCAAGAGTGGGGGGGCGAGTCAGATACGCAGTATTTT
NA	TRBV7-7	TRBJ2-1	NA	CASSQAYGDEQFF	TGTGCCAGCAGCCAGGCTTACGGGGATGAGCAGTTCTTC